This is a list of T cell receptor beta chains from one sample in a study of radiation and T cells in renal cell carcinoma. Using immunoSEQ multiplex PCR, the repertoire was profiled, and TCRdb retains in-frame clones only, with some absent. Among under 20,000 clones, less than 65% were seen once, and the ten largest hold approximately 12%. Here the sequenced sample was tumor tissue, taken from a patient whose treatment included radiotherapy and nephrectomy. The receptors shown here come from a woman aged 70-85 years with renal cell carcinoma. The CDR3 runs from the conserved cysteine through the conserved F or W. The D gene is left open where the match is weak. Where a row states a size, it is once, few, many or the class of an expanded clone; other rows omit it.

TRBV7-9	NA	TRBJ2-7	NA	TGTGCCAGCAGCTCCATCGACGGAGACTACTACGAGCAGTACTTC	CASSSIDGDYYEQYF
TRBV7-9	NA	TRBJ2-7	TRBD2	TGTGCCAGCAGCCCAGCGGGGGGCGAGCAGTACTTC	CASSPAGGEQYF
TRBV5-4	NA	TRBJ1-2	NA	TGTGCCAGCAGATCCGGGACCTCCTATGGCTACACCTTC	CASRSGTSYGYTF
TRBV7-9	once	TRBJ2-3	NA	TGTGCCAGCGAGAGCACAGATACGCAGTATTTT	CASESTDTQYF
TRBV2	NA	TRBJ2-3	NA	TGTGCCAGCAGTGTGAGGGACCTACGCACAGATACGCAGTATTTT	CASSVRDLRTDTQYF
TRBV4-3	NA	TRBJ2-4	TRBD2	TGCGCCAGCAGCCAAGGTAGCGGGGCGCTGGACATTCAGTACTTC	CASSQGSGALDIQYF
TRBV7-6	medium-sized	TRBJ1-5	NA	TGTGCCAGCAGCCCCCGACAGACCAATCAGCCCCAGCATTTT	CASSPRQTNQPQHF
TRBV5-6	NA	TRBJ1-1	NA	TGTGCCAGCAGCTTCGGACGGTTGAACACTGAAGCTTTCTTT	CASSFGRLNTEAFF
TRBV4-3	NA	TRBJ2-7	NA	TGCGCCAGCAGCCAAGAGCAGGGGAGGTACGAGCAGTACTTC	CASSQEQGRYEQYF
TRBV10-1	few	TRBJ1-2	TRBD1	TGCGCCAGCAGTGAGCCGGGGACAGGGGATCCCTTCTATGGCTACACCTTC	CASSEPGTGDPFYGYTF
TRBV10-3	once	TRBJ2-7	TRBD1	TGTGCCATCAGCACCGACAGGGGGTCGTACGAGCAGTACTTC	CAISTDRGSYEQYF
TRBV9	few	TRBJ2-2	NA	TGTGCCAGCAGCTCAACAGGGAACACCGGGGAGCTGTTTTTT	CASSSTGNTGELFF
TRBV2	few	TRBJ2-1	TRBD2	TGTGCCAGCAGCGGGGTCCACGCGGGGGGGCCAAGTGAGCAGTTCTTC	CASSGVHAGGPSEQFF
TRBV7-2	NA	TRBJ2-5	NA	TGTGCCAGCAGCCTCAGCCTAGCGCCCCAAGAGACCCAGTACTTC	CASSLSLAPQETQYF
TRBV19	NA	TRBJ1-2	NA	TGTGCCAGTACCACCGGGCGGGTTCCAGCTGAAAACTATGGCTACACCTTC	CASTTGRVPAENYGYTF
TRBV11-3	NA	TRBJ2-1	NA	TGTGCCAGCAGCTGGTCAGTGGGGAATGAGCAGTTCTTC	CASSWSVGNEQFF
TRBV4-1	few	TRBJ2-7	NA	TGCGCCAGCAGCTTTCGACTGTCCTACGAGCAGTACTTC	CASSFRLSYEQYF
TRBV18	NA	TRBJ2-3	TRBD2	TGTGCCAGCTCAACTCCACTAGCGGGGGGCACAGATACGCAGTATTTT	CASSTPLAGGTDTQYF
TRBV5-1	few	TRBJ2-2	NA	TGCGCCACTCCTCGGGGGGCGGACTTCTCCGGGGAGCTGTTTTTT	CATPRGADFSGELFF
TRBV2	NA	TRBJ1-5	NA	TGTGCCAGCAGTGAAAACAGGGACCAGCCCCAGCATTTT	CASSENRDQPQHF
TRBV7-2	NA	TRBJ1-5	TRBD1	TGCGCCAGCAGCCAAGAAAACAGGGGGCAGCCCCAGCATTTT	CASSQENRGQPQHF
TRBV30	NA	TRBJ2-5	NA	TGTGCCTGGAGTGGGCTAGCAGGAGAAGAGACCCAGTACTTC	CAWSGLAGEETQYF
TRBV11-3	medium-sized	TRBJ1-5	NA	TGTGCCAGCAGCTTAGATGGCAGCTATAGCAATCAGCCCCAGCATTTT	CASSLDGSYSNQPQHF
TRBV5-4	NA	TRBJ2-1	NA	TGTGCCAGCAGTTCTACAGGGTCGGATCGAGTCTTC	CASSSTGSDRVF
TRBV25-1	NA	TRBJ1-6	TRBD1	TGTGCCAGCAGTAGAATTCTTTCCGGGACAGGCGAGAATTCACCCCTCCACTTT	CASSRILSGTGENSPLHF
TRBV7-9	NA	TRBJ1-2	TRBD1	TGTGCCAGCAGCCCACCGGGACAGACTAACTATGGCTACACCTTC	CASSPPGQTNYGYTF
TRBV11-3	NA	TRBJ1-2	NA	TGTGCCAGCAGCTTACGAAGTGATGGCTACACCTTC	CASSLRSDGYTF
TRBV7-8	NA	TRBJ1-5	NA	TGTGCCAGCAGCTTAGGCCCGGGGAGGCGGAATCAGCCCCAGCATTTT	CASSLGPGRRNQPQHF
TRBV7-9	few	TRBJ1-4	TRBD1	TGTGCCAGCAGCTTAGCTGCAGGGGGGAAAAATGAAAAACTGTTTTTT	CASSLAAGGKNEKLFF
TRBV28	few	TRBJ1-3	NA	TGTGCCAGCAGTTTAACAAACACCATATATTTT	CASSLTNTIYF
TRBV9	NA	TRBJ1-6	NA	TGTGCCAGCAGCGTAGGACAGGATAATTCACCCCTCCACTTT	CASSVGQDNSPLHF
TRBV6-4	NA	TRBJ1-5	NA	TGTGCCAGCAGTGACAGCAAGAACAATAGCAATCAGCCCCAGCATTTT	CASSDSKNNSNQPQHF
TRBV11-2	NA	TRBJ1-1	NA	TGTGCCAGCAGCTTACCTGGGACTGAAGCTTTCTTT	CASSLPGTEAFF
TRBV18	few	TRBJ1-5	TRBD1	TGTGCCAGCTCACCAGAGCGGACAGGAGACCTTTATAGCAATCAGCCCCAGCATTTT	CASSPERTGDLYSNQPQHF
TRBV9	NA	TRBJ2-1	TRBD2	TGTGCCAGCAGCGTCTCTAGCGGGGGTTACAATGAGCAGTTCTTC	CASSVSSGGYNEQFF
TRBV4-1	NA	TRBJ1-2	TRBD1	TGCGCCAGCAGCCCCCTCTTGGGACAGGGTAACTATGGCTACACCTTC	CASSPLLGQGNYGYTF
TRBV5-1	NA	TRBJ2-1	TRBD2	TGCGCCAGCAGCTTGACGCGGGGGGGCCTCAATGAGCAGTTCTTC	CASSLTRGGLNEQFF
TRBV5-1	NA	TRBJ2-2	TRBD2	TGCGCCAGCACCCGGACTAGCGGGGGGTACACCGGGGAGCTGTTTTTT	CASTRTSGGYTGELFF
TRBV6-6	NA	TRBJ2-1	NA	TGTGCCAGCAGTTCTTTCGGACAGCTGAATGAGCAGTTCTTC	CASSSFGQLNEQFF